This entry lists 25 T cell receptor beta chains sequenced from one sample in a study of cytomegalovirus exposure and HLA in healthy donors. Only in-frame clones appear in the TCRdb table, and some are missing; sequencing was by immunoSEQ multiplex PCR. The repertoire holds under 400,000 clones, 86% seen once, with under 0.9% in the top ten. The sequenced material came from PBMCs. These receptors came from a woman under 30 in good health and CMV-seronegative.

The rearrangement uses TRBV9 and TRBJ2-1; 8 bases are shared with TRBD2. Germline CDR1 is SGDLS and CDR2 is YYNGEE. V was pared by 0 bases and J by 9 bases, with 20 bases of the junction left unmatched. The CDR3 is made up of 19 amino acids. The chain's CDR3 is CASSVATSGGRFWPGEQFF. The CDR3 DNA reads as TGTGCCAGCAGCGTAGCTACGTCGGGGGGGCGATTCTGGCCCGGTGAGCAGTTCTTC.

This chain joins TRBV6-1 and TRBJ2-4; 8 bases are shared with TRBD1. Germline CDR1 reads MNHNS; CDR2 reads SASEGT. V gave up 2 bases and J gave up 7 bases; unmatched junction bases: 7. CDR3 length: 15 residues. As DNA, the CDR3 is TGTGCCAGCAGTGAATTCTGGCAGGGGGCTAACATTCAGTACTTC. Translated: CASSEFWQGANIQYF.

CDR3 protein: CASRSGDYPLEQYF. The CDR3, as DNA: TGTGCCAGCAGGTCAGGGGACTATCCCCTCGAGCAGTACTTC. The genes are TRBV6-6 and TRBJ2-7; D is perhaps TRBD2 (7 bases). Looked up from germline, CDR1 is MNHNY and CDR2 is SVGAGI (reference sequence). The CDR3 spans 14 residues. The V end lost 6 bases, the J end lost 6 bases, and 18 bases lay between the germline ends.

This rearrangement joins TRBV27 to TRBJ2-7; the match to TRBD1 covers 8 bases. The CDR3 is 14 residues long. Germline CDR1 is MNHEY and CDR2 is SMNVEV (reference sequence). Trimming took 6 bases from V and 2 from J; bases not matched to a gene: 6. The CDR3 DNA reads TGTGCCAGCAGATTGAGACAGGGGCCCTACGAGCAGTACTTC. As protein: CASRLRQGPYEQYF.

V and J are TRBV9 and TRBJ2-2; TRBD2 matches 7 bases. Germline-derived CDR1 and CDR2 are SGDLS and YYNGEE. Losses at the gene ends were 4 bases for V and 7 bases for J; bases not matched to a gene: 16. The CDR3 length is 17 residues. CDR3 DNA sequence: TGTGCCAGCAGCCCTCAGGGACTACCCGGGGTGGGCGGGGAGCTGTTTTTT. The encoded protein is CASSPQGLPGVGGELFF.

The V call is TRBV6-5, the J call TRBJ2-3; D unclear. This CDR3 spans 15 amino acids. V was trimmed by 7 bases and J by 5 bases, leaving 19 bases between them. From germline, CDR1 is MNHEY and CDR2 SVGAGI. The CDR3 coding sequence is TGTGCCAGCACCCCTACGTGGTCCGCCCAAGATACGCAGTATTTT. Amino acid sequence: CASTPTWSAQDTQYF.

The chain employs TRBV19 and TRBJ1-5; weak D call: TRBD1 (6 bases). The CDR3 runs to 14 residues. Germline V gene lookup returns CDR1 LNHDA and CDR2 SQIVND (reference sequence). Trimming took off 0 bases at V and 4 bases at J, with 7 bases between the two ends. The CDR3 is CASSIEQGNQPQHF. In DNA, the CDR3 is TGTGCCAGTAGTATAGAACAGGGAAATCAGCCCCAGCATTTT.

The chain recombines TRBV6-6 with TRBJ2-1; TRBD2 might be the D (6 bases). This CDR3 has 11 amino acids. V shed 7 bases and J shed 13 bases, with 14 bases lying between them. Per the germline V gene, CDR1 is MNHNY and CDR2 is SVGAGI (reference sequence). CDR3 bases: TGTGCCAGCACCAAAGGGACTTTCCAGTTCTTC. Residues: CASTKGTFQFF.

V is TRBV18 and J is TRBJ1-1, with 9 positions matching TRBD1. The germline gives CDR1 KGHSH, CDR2 LQKENI. The CDR3 is 15 residues long. The ends lost 3 bases at V and 1 base at J; junction bases unmatched: 3. CDR3 region: CASSPGQGPNTEAFF. CDR3 coding DNA: TGTGCCAGCTCACCTGGACAGGGGCCGAACACTGAAGCTTTCTTT.

As DNA, the CDR3 is TGTGCCAGCCTCCTCATAGGACAGGGGCGACTTAGTGGCACTGAAGCTTTCTTT. It is translated as CASLLIGQGRLSGTEAFF. The chain uses TRBV7-6 and TRBJ1-1; 9 nucleotides agree with TRBD1. Germline-derived CDR1 and CDR2 are SGHVS and FNYEAQ. The CDR3 has 18 amino acids. The V and J ends lost 8 bases and 4 bases, in that order; junction bases with no gene match: 20. Together with reference TRBV7-6 and TRBJ1-1, the CDR3 gives the full variable domain: GAGVSQSPRYKVTKRGQDVALRCDPISGHVSLYWYRQALGQGPEFLTYFNYEAQQDKSGLPNDRFSAERPEGSISTLTIQRTEQRDSAMYRCASLLIGQGRLSGTEAFFGQGTRLTVV.

The chain links TRBV6-1 to TRBJ1-2, with a possible D match to TRBD1 (6 bases). Trimming cost V 1 base and J 13 bases, with 10 bases left between them. The germline CDR1 and CDR2 sequences are MNHNS and SASEGT. This CDR3 comprises 11 residues. The DNA for the CDR3 is TGTGCCAGCAGTGAAGAAAGAGGGGGCACCTTC. The encoded protein is CASSEERGGTF.

V usage is TRBV5-4 and J usage is TRBJ1-1; 10 bases are shared with TRBD1. CDR3 length equals 14 residues. In germline, CDR1 is SGHNT, CDR2 YYREEE (reference sequence). V lost 4 bases to trimming and J lost 3 bases; unmatched junction nucleotides: 3. As DNA, the CDR3 is TGTGCCAGCAGCCCGGACAGGGGGGACACTGAAGCTTTCTTT. This sequence encodes CASSPDRGDTEAFF.

The genes are TRBV29-1 and TRBJ2-3; D might be TRBD1 (6 bases). Germline CDR1 is SQVTM and CDR2 is ANQGSEA. The CDR3 is 14 residues long. The V end was cut by 5 bases, the J end by 6 bases, with 18 bases between. Here the CDR3 reads CSVHGGRELDTQYF. CDR3 coding DNA: TGCAGCGTTCATGGGGGCAGGGAACTGGATACGCAGTATTTT.

The rearrangement joins TRBV30 to TRBJ1-5; the D gene is possibly TRBD1 (5 bases). Germline assignment: CDR1 GTSNPN and CDR2 SVGIG (reference sequence). V lost 8 bases to trimming and J lost 2 bases, with 13 bases between them. The CDR3 is made up of 13 amino acids. CDR3 sequence reads: CAVQKGGNQPQHF. The CDR3 DNA sequence: TGTGCCGTTCAAAAAGGGGGCAATCAGCCCCAGCATTTT.

The rearrangement uses TRBV15 and TRBJ1-5; tentative D call: TRBD1 (5 bases). This CDR3 has 15 residues. Trimming removed 1 base from V and 5 bases from J, with 12 bases in between. CDR1 is LNHNV and CDR2 is YYDKDF in the germline V gene (reference sequence). This CDR3 reads CATSRGSGFHQPQHF. CDR3 in DNA: TGTGCCACCAGCAGAGGATCAGGGTTCCATCAGCCCCAGCATTTT.

The rearrangement links TRBV29-1 to TRBJ2-7; 9 bases align to TRBD1. V lost 5 bases to trimming and J lost 4 bases; unmatched junction nucleotides: 6. The length of the CDR3 is 13 residues. Germline V lookup: CDR1 SQVTM, CDR2 ANQGSEA. Written as DNA, the CDR3 is TGCAGCGTTTCCGGGACAGGGAAGTACGAGCAGTACTTC. It encodes CSVSGTGKYEQYF.

The rearrangement links TRBV6-6 to TRBJ2-1, with a weak D call TRBD1 (5 bases). Germline V gene data show CDR1 as MNHNY and CDR2 as SVGAGI (reference sequence). Trimming removed 2 bases at V and 6 bases at J, with 14 bases between. This CDR3 comprises 15 residues. CDR3 nucleotide sequence: TGTGCCAGCAGTTACGGACAAGGGTCGGGCAATGAGCAGTTCTTC. Translated: CASSYGQGSGNEQFF.

This chain uses TRBV2 with TRBJ2-2, with 12 bases aligning to TRBD2. V lost 5 bases and J lost 6; bases outside the gene matches: 13. This CDR3 spans 18 amino acids. CDR1 and CDR2 (germline): SNHLY, FYNNEI. This chain's CDR3 is CASSPNHILAGGPGELFF. CDR3 DNA: TGTGCCAGCAGTCCTAACCACATTCTAGCGGGGGGGCCCGGGGAGCTGTTTTTT.

This clone appeared once. The gene calls are TRBV7-9 and TRBJ2-7, with D possibly being TRBD2 (6 bases). The germline gives CDR1 SEHNR, CDR2 FQNEAQ (reference sequence). The V end was cut by 5 bases, the J end by 5 bases, with 13 bases between. The CDR3 spans 13 residues. DNA for the CDR3: TGTGCCAGCAGCCCGGAGGGAGTAAACGAGCAGTACTTC. This gives the protein CASSPEGVNEQYF.

This sequence joins TRBV13 and TRBJ2-7; tentative D call: TRBD1 (5 bases). The V gene lost 6 bases and the J gene lost 2 bases, with 14 bases spanning the gap. The CDR3 loop spans 14 amino acids. The germline gives CDR1 PRHDT, CDR2 FYEKMQ (reference sequence). CDR3 sequence: CASRRQGGTYEQYF. CDR3 bases: TGTGCCAGCAGGCGGCAGGGTGGGACCTACGAGCAGTACTTC.

This chain uses TRBV30 with TRBJ1-2, with TRBD1 matching over 7 bases. V shed 1 base, J shed 0 bases, and the junction held 5 bases outside the gene matches. The CDR3 loop spans 15 amino acids. The V gene's germline CDR1 is GTSNPN and CDR2 SVGIG (reference sequence). The CDR3 region is CAWSAGQETNYGYTF. For the CDR3, the DNA is TGTGCCTGGAGTGCCGGACAGGAAACTAACTATGGCTACACCTTC.

This clone came up once. The chain employs TRBV2 and TRBJ2-2, with TRBD2 identical over 9 bases. J gave up 0 bases and V 6 bases, and 8 bases lay outside the gene matches. The germline V gene has CDR1 SNHLY and CDR2 FYNNEI. The CDR3 sequence is 17 residues long. The CDR3 spells CASSYPQRGANTGELFF. The CDR3 bases are TGTGCCAGCAGCTACCCCCAGCGGGGGGCGAACACCGGGGAGCTGTTTTTT.

This chain connects TRBV7-9 to TRBJ2-1, with D unresolved. Germline CDR1 and CDR2: SEHNR and FQNEAQ (reference sequence). CDR3 length equals 14 residues. The V end was cut by 1 base, the J end by 3 bases, with 7 bases between. In DNA form, the CDR3 reads TGTGCCAGCAGCTTAGGAGCTAGCTACAATGAGCAGTTCTTC. Translation: CASSLGASYNEQFF. The full variable domain, its missing parts supplied by reference TRBV7-9 and TRBJ2-1, is DTGVSQNPRHKITKRGQNVTFRCDPISEHNRLYWYRQTLGQGPEFLTYFQNEAQLEKSRLLSDRFSAERPKGSFSTLEIQRTEQGDSAMYLCASSLGASYNEQFFGPGTRLTVL.

This clone was seen a single time. The CDR3 bases are TGTGCCAGCAGCCCAGGAGAGACCCAGTACTTC. This codes for CASSPGETQYF. This chain links TRBV7-9 with TRBJ2-5, with unresolved D. CDR1 and CDR2 from the germline V gene are SEHNR and FQNEAQ (reference sequence). The CDR3 contains 11 residues. The V and J ends lost 5 bases and 4 bases respectively, with 5 bases between them. The full variable domain, with the rest looked up from reference TRBV7-9 and TRBJ2-5, is DTGVSQNPRHKITKRGQNVTFRCDPISEHNRLYWYRQTLGQGPEFLTYFQNEAQLEKSRLLSDRFSAERPKGSFSTLEIQRTEQGDSAMYLCASSPGETQYFGPGTRLLVL.

V usage is TRBV2 and J usage is TRBJ1-5, with D perhaps matching TRBD1 (6 bases). V lost 8 bases and J 0 bases, leaving 14 bases between the germline ends. The CDR3 spans 15 residues. Germline CDR1 and CDR2: SNHLY and FYNNEI. The CDR3 here is CASGTYRVSNQPQHF. The CDR3 DNA follows: TGTGCCAGCGGCACTTACAGGGTTAGCAATCAGCCCCAGCATTTT.